The source of this TCR beta chain is a study of CD8 T cells in ankylosing spondylitis listed by TCRdb under 2017. For the study in its entirety: T cell receptor beta repertoires were profiled in healthy donors and ankylosing spondylitis patients so that disease-linked TCR variants could be found. The full study cohort comprised 25 ankylosing spondylitis patients and 110 or so healthy donors. Peripheral blood was sampled, and synovial fluid was additionally collected from ankylosing spondylitis patients. What the research found in general, with its limitations: According to the report, matched synovial fluid samples from ankylosing spondylitis patients were significantly enriched for the disease-linked clones. Some TCR beta motif variants had previously been reported in synovial fluid and blood of reactive arthritis patients, which suggested common disease-initiation mechanisms. A CD8+ phenotype was shown by the disease-linked clones, which were found at relatively low frequencies in peripheral blood. Blood from ankylosing spondylitis patients appeared to be characterized by a TCR beta motif composed of roughly eight highly homologous amino acid variants.

This clonotype was picked up a small number of times. Its antigen is still unknown. Qualities for individual bases were not recorded, and no much larger clone is one base off. At the junction V is shortened by 0 bases and J by 6 bases, with 12 bases in between. Counted from cysteine to phenylalanine, this CDR3 has 15 amino acids. The entry retains the CDR3 DNA only, 45 bases that are in frame from base 1. Looking up the germline V gene (reference sequence) yields CDR1 LGHDT and CDR2 YNNKEL. Sequencing instrument: Illumina HiSeq 2500. Quantitative 5'-RACE with molecular barcodes was used to prepare TCR beta libraries. The study's own analysis went as follows. A new computational method, built on a probabilistic model of VDJ rearrangement, was used to identify disease-linked TCR variants. Starting from the raw public reads, TCRdb applied fastp trimming at Q25, assembled clones with MiXCR and retained in-frame beta chains. Every entry covers one CDR3 protein and lists the most common genes and DNA from its rows. The V and J calls and clone size come from TCRdb's table, not from the authors' own analysis. The sample profile shows about 540,000 distinct CDR3 sequences; 12% of them were found once. The ten most abundant clones make up nearly 7% of the sample.

This sequence uses TRBV3-1 and TRBJ2-1; no D gene call is confident. This TCR was recovered from a male donor with ankylosing spondylitis. The sequenced sample was blood, either unsorted or a sorted T cell fraction (not recorded which). The CDR3 is CASSQDWSRVNEQFF. The DNA sequence is TGTGCCAGCAGCCAAGATTGGTCACGGGTCAATGAGCAGTTCTTC.